These 27 T cell receptor beta chains originate from one sample sequenced in a study of T cell responses to AZD1222 COVID-19 vaccine. The protocol was immunoSEQ multiplex PCR, while the TCRdb copy is restricted to in-frame clones and leaves out a portion. Of some 74,000 clones in the sample, 85% to 90% were seen once. The sample in question was peripheral blood, obtained 28 days after the second AZD1222 dose. Receptors were obtained from an adult who received the AZD1222 COVID-19 vaccine.

This chain connects TRBV5-1 to TRBJ1-2; a weak D match, TRBD1 (5 bases). The CDR3 spans 16 residues. V was pared by 4 bases and J by 4 bases, with 20 bases between. Germline lookup yields CDR1 SGHRS and CDR2 YFSETQ. The CDR3 spells CASSMGGTLDGYGYTF. Written as DNA, the CDR3 is TGCGCCAGCAGCATGGGAGGGACCCTGGATGGCTATGGCTACACCTTC. Complete variable domain (other parts from reference TRBV5-1 and TRBJ1-2): KAGVTQTPRYLIKTRGQQVTLSCSPISGHRSVSWYQQTPGQGLQFLFEYFSETQRNKGNFPGRFSGRQFSNSRSEMNVSTLELGDSALYLCASSMGGTLDGYGYTFGSGTRLTVV.

This chain uses TRBV19 with TRBJ2-7, with D possibly called TRBD1 or TRBD2 (5 bases each). Looked up from germline, CDR1 is LNHDA and CDR2 is SQIVND (reference sequence). The CDR3 extends over 14 amino acids. V lost 6 bases to trimming and J lost 0 bases, with 12 bases between them. CDR3 nucleotide sequence: TGTGCCAGTAGGGGGGAACAGAGCTCCTACGAGCAGTACTTC. Its translation: CASRGEQSSYEQYF.

The chain carries TRBV5-4 and TRBJ2-1; D is possibly TRBD1 (6 bases). Germline-derived CDR1 and CDR2 are SGHNT and YYREEE (reference sequence). V lost 2 bases and J 9 bases, leaving 15 bases between the germline ends. The CDR3 consists of 14 residues. Here the CDR3 reads CASSFQGLVGEQFF. The CDR3, as DNA: TGTGCCAGCAGCTTTCAGGGGTTGGTGGGTGAGCAGTTCTTC.

The CDR3 region has the DNA TGTGCCAGCTCGAAAAACCAGGGACAGAACACTGAAGCTTTCTTT. Encoded protein: CASSKNQGQNTEAFF. This chain uses TRBV18 with TRBJ1-1, with D tentatively TRBD1 (6 bases). Deletions cut 6 bases from V and 1 base from J, with 15 bases between. The germline V gene encodes CDR1 KGHSH and CDR2 LQKENI. The CDR3 consists of 15 residues. The complete variable domain, with remaining parts taken from reference TRBV18 and TRBJ1-1, reads NAGVMQNPRHLVRRRGQEARLRCSPMKGHSHVYWYRQLPEEGLKFMVYLQKENIIDESGMPKERFSAEFPKEGPSILRIQQVVRGDSAAYFCASSKNQGQNTEAFFGQGTRLTVV.

This clone was detected only a few times. DNA of the CDR3: TGCGCCAGCAGCTCGGGACCCACCGGATACGAGCAGTACTTC. Translation gives CASSSGPTGYEQYF. The J gene is TRBJ2-7, the V gene TRBV5-1; D possibly matches TRBD1 or TRBD2 (5 bases each). CDR1 is SGHRS, CDR2 YFSETQ, per germline. This CDR3 has 14 amino acids. The V and J ends lost 3 bases and 4 bases respectively, with 14 bases between them.

This chain joins TRBV11-2 and TRBJ2-1, with 13 bases identical to TRBD2. The CDR3 loop spans 14 amino acids. Trimming removed 6 bases from V and 15 bases from J; junction bases left unmatched: 11. Germline lookup yields CDR1 SGHAT and CDR2 FQNNGV. Here the CDR3 DNA reads TGTGCCAGCAGGCGACTAGCGGGGGGCCCCGGGCGGTTCTTC. As protein: CASRRLAGGPGRFF. Supplemented by reference TRBV11-2 and TRBJ2-1, the full variable domain reads EAGVAQSPRYKIIEKRQSVAFWCNPISGHATLYWYQQILGQGPKLLIQFQNNGVVDDSQLPKDRFSAERLKGVDSTLKIQPAKLEDSAVYLCASRRLAGGPGRFFGPGTRLTVL.

The rearrangement uses TRBV20-1 and TRBJ2-3; TRBD2 agrees at 8 bases. After removal of 3 bases from V and 0 bases from J, the junction contained 5 bases not matched to a gene. The CDR3 loop spans 15 amino acids. Germline values: CDR1 DFQATT, CDR2 SNEGSKA (reference sequence). In DNA form, the CDR3 reads TGCAGTGCTAGTGGGACTAGTGGGAGCACAGATACGCAGTATTTT. It specifies CSASGTSGSTDTQYF.

The gene calls are TRBV4-1 and TRBJ1-1; TRBD1 might be the D (5 bases). The germline V gene has CDR1 MGHRA and CDR2 YSYEKL. The V and J ends lost 3 bases and 4 bases respectively, with 18 bases between them. This CDR3 spans 16 amino acids. The CDR3 DNA reads as TGCGCCAGCAGCCACCCTCCGGACACTGGGGGCACTGAAGCTTTCTTT. It is translated as CASSHPPDTGGTEAFF.

The chain employs TRBV7-3 and TRBJ2-1; D not resolved. The CDR3 consists of 13 residues. Trimming shortened V by 5 bases and J by 7 bases, and 12 bases separated the two germline ends. In germline, CDR1 is SGHTA, CDR2 FQGTGA. CDR3 loop: CASSLQVRNEQFF. The DNA of the CDR3 is TGTGCCAGCAGCCTCCAGGTGAGGAATGAGCAGTTCTTC.

The chain couples TRBV5-1 to TRBJ1-6; no reliable D call. From germline, CDR1 is SGHRS and CDR2 YFSETQ. This CDR3 has 14 residues. Trimming left V 4 bases short and J 14 bases short, with 19 bases between. CDR3 amino acids: CASSPEVERSTLHF. The CDR3, as DNA: TGCGCCAGCAGCCCCGAGGTCGAGCGGTCGACCCTCCACTTT.

The chain has TRBV25-1 and TRBJ2-3; tentatively, D is TRBD2 (5 bases). The CDR3 sequence is 14 residues long. Germline V gene sequence: CDR1 MGHDK, CDR2 SYGVNS. Trimming took 4 bases from V and 2 from J, leaving 10 bases between them. The CDR3 region has the DNA TGTGCCAGCAGTGGGGAGTACTTCACAGATACGCAGTATTTT. It codes for CASSGEYFTDTQYF.

The chain recombines TRBV6-1 with TRBJ1-1; maybe TRBD1 (5 bases). Trimming left V 2 bases short and J 1 base short, with 23 bases between. Per germline, CDR1 MNHNS and CDR2 SASEGT. CDR3 size: 19 residues. CDR3 region: CASSESLLGLGPKNTEAFF. Written as DNA, the CDR3 is TGTGCCAGCAGTGAATCTCTTTTGGGGTTGGGGCCAAAGAACACTGAAGCTTTCTTT.

For this clone: A junction boundary mismatches the germline segment, possibly from a read error. The chain recombines TRBV9 with TRBJ1-4, with no clear D. The CDR3 is 15 residues long. Germline CDR1 and CDR2: SGDLS and YYNGEE. Here the CDR3 reads CASSVESATNEKLFF. The DNA for the CDR3 is TGTGCCAGCAGCGTAGAGTCAGCAACCAATGAAAAACTGTTTTTT.

The chain recombines TRBV4-2 with TRBJ2-3; 14 bases agree with TRBD2. Germline V gene sequence: CDR1 LGHNA, CDR2 YNFKEQ. The CDR3 loop spans 17 amino acids. The ends lost 4 bases at V and 2 bases at J; junction bases unmatched: 5. The CDR3: CASSPRTSGGITDTQYF. The DNA of the CDR3 is TGTGCCAGCAGCCCGAGGACTAGCGGGGGGATCACAGATACGCAGTATTTT.

The chain recombines TRBV6-2 or TRBV6-3 with TRBJ2-1, with D perhaps given as TRBD1 or TRBD2 (5 bases each). Deletions cut 5 bases from V and 5 bases from J, with 16 bases between. From germline, CDR1 is MNHEY and CDR2 SVGEGT. There are 15 residues in the CDR3. CDR3 nucleotides: TGTGCCAGCAGTAACCTCCGGGACCTCGACAATGAGCAGTTCTTC. Translating it yields CASSNLRDLDNEQFF.

V is TRBV27 and J is TRBJ2-1, with a weak D call TRBD2 (5 bases). This CDR3 has 15 residues. Germline V lookup: CDR1 MNHEY, CDR2 SMNVEV (reference sequence). Trimming left V 6 bases short and J 0 bases short, with 12 bases between. CDR3 residues: CASRYLGSSYNEQFF. The CDR3 DNA sequence: TGTGCCAGCAGATATCTAGGGAGCTCCTACAATGAGCAGTTCTTC.

This chain joins TRBV5-4 and TRBJ2-1; perhaps D is TRBD1 or TRBD2 (5 bases each). The CDR3 has 13 residues. Trimming left V 0 bases short and J 12 bases short, with 13 bases between. Germline assignment: CDR1 SGHNT and CDR2 YYREEE (reference sequence). The DNA for the CDR3 is TGTGCCAGCAGCTTGGGGTCCGGGACCCCGCAGTTCTTC. Translating gives CASSLGSGTPQFF.

The chain recombines TRBV5-1 with TRBJ2-2, with D unresolved. Germline V gene sequence: CDR1 SGHRS, CDR2 YFSETQ. This CDR3 is built from 15 residues. Deletions cut 0 bases from V and 1 base from J, with 7 bases between. CDR3 in amino acids: CASSLGLMNTGELFF. The CDR3 coding sequence is TGCGCCAGCAGCTTGGGTCTTATGAACACCGGGGAGCTGTTTTTT.

This chain links TRBV7-9 with TRBJ1-2, with unresolved D. Deletions cut 6 bases from V and 6 bases from J, with 11 bases between. Germline CDR1 reads SEHNR; CDR2 reads FQNEAQ (reference sequence). This CDR3 contains 12 residues. Written as DNA, the CDR3 is TGTGCCAGCAGGGCAAACATCGATGGCTACACCTTC. Encoded protein: CASRANIDGYTF.

The chain links TRBV7-2 to TRBJ2-5, with TRBD2 as a possible D gene (7 bases). This CDR3 region has 15 residues. Germline values: CDR1 SGHTA, CDR2 FQGNSA. Trimming removed 4 bases at V and 5 bases at J, with 17 bases between. As DNA, the CDR3 is TGTGCCAGCAGCTCCACTCGGGGGGCCGGCGAGACCCAGTACTTC. Residues: CASSSTRGAGETQYF.

V is TRBV5-3 and J is TRBJ2-3; 11 bases match TRBD2. Being an ORF, TRBV5-3 has a function that is uncertain. V dropped 0 bases and J dropped 0; count of bases not matched to a gene: 6. This CDR3 is 18 amino acids long. The CDR3 DNA reads as TGTGCCAGAAGCTTGGGACTAGCGGGGCTAACTAGCACAGATACGCAGTATTTT. This codes for CARSLGLAGLTSTDTQYF.

The chain carries TRBV7-9 and TRBJ1-1; TRBD1 is a possible D gene (5 bases). The ends were cut back, 5 bases at V and 5 bases at J, with 18 bases in the middle. The CDR3 runs to 15 residues. Germline V lookup: CDR1 SEHNR, CDR2 FQNEAQ (reference sequence). CDR3 amino acids: CASSPPGWEGTEAFF. As DNA, the CDR3 is TGTGCCAGCAGCCCGCCGGGATGGGAGGGGACTGAAGCTTTCTTT.

This chain joins TRBV28 and TRBJ2-7; 10 positions agree with TRBD1. The ends lost 6 bases at V and 0 bases at J; junction bases unmatched: 2. Germline lookup yields CDR1 MDHEN and CDR2 SYDVKM. The CDR3 extends over 14 amino acids. The CDR3: CASRGQGYSYEQYF. DNA of the CDR3: TGTGCCAGCAGGGGACAGGGGTACTCCTACGAGCAGTACTTC.

In this sample, this clone turned up once. The chain joins TRBV12-3 or TRBV12-4 to TRBJ1-2; D unresolved. Trimming shortened V by 2 bases and J by 4 bases, and 8 bases separated the two germline ends. The CDR3 covers 13 residues. The CDR3 sequence: CASSLRQTYGYTF. Here the CDR3 DNA reads TGTGCCAGCAGTTTAAGACAAACCTATGGCTACACCTTC.

The count of this clone is one. The gene calls are TRBV5-1 and TRBJ1-4; D gene uncertain. Germline assignment: CDR1 SGHRS and CDR2 YFSETQ. Trimming left V 4 bases short and J 7 bases short, with 14 bases between. The length of the CDR3 is 14 residues. The CDR3 nucleotides read TGCGCCAGCAGCCCCGGGCTGTCCGGTGAAAAACTGTTTTTT. Its protein product is CASSPGLSGEKLFF.

This chain connects TRBV19 to TRBJ1-3; D ambiguous. The CDR3 covers 15 residues. Trimming left V 7 bases short and J 2 bases short, with 15 bases between. Germline V gives CDR1 LNHDA, CDR2 SQIVND (reference sequence). The CDR3 nucleotides read TGTGCCAGTAAAACCCCTCAGAGGGCTGGAAACACCATATATTTT. Protein product: CASKTPQRAGNTIYF.

The chain is built from TRBV7-6 and TRBJ1-3; D is perhaps TRBD1 (6 bases). Germline V gene sequence: CDR1 SGHVS, CDR2 FNYEAQ. This CDR3 spans 15 amino acids. Trimming stripped 5 bases from V and 4 bases from J, with 15 bases between. The CDR3 is CASSPGGGPGNTIYF. CDR3 nucleotide sequence: TGTGCCAGCAGCCCCGGGGGGGGGCCCGGAAACACCATATATTTT.